Described below is a single TCR beta chain sequence and its context. The target antigen is unknown. This CDR3 comprises 13 residues. The germline V gene has CDR1 MNHEY and CDR2 SVGEGT. V was trimmed by 2 bases and J by 6 bases, leaving 8 bases between them. What was amplified from RNA transcripts were TCR beta CDR3 regions. The TCR CDR3 was amplified in a first-round RT-PCR using the HTBI primer set. TCRdb processed the multiplex PCR reads anew with MiXCR; each CDR3 protein has one entry. The sample has approximately 210,000 distinct CDR3 sequences, 17% seen once. These data come from a study of T cells in Graves' hyperthyroidism and ophthalmopathy. About the research overall: Specimen type is peripheral blood, collected at initial diagnosis prior to any treatment. Overall study results and limits: A 13 V-J model separated ophthalmopathy from stable hyperthyroidism. Most thyroid clonotypes expanded above 0.001 appeared in blood too.

The diagnostic basis comprised clinical symptoms, serum thyroxine and TRAb, thyroid ultrasound and orbital computed tomography. This rearrangement joins TRBV6-2 or TRBV6-3 to TRBJ1-5; D unresolved. This receptor was identified in a man aged 45-65 years with Graves' hyperthyroidism. The sample taken for sequencing was blood. DNA for the CDR3: TGTGCCAGCAGTTACGGGAGTGGTCAGCCCCAGCATTTT. Translating it yields CASSYGSGQPQHF.